The rows below give T cell receptor beta chains drawn from one sample of a study of blood T cell repertoires in COVID-19. Produced via immunoSEQ multiplex PCR; TCRdb's table is partial and in-frame only. The profile shows about 220,000 clones, approximately 78% of them singletons. What was sequenced was peripheral blood. All receptors derive from a woman in her 70s with COVID-19, enrolled during active disease. CDR3s include the opening cysteine and the closing phenylalanine or tryptophan. A D gene is named only where the DNA matches it firmly.

CASSPTRSNSPLHF,-,TRBV28,TRBJ1-6
CASSQEGFAGAKNIQYF,-,TRBV4-3,TRBJ2-4
CASSDLAGKSEQFF,TRBD2,TRBV2,TRBJ2-1
CASSPIRGDNSPLHF,-,TRBV3-1/TRBV3-2,TRBJ1-6
CASSPGLAGGRLSSRGTDTQYF,TRBD2,TRBV28,TRBJ2-3
CASSSDRGQGGYTF,TRBD1,TRBV28,TRBJ1-2
CASSVGPEAFF,-,TRBV3-1/TRBV3-2,TRBJ1-1
CAWTSFGYEQYF,-,TRBV30,TRBJ2-7
CASSPSGRGQETQYF,TRBD2,TRBV9,TRBJ2-5
CASSFSGTNTGELFF,-,TRBV5-4,TRBJ2-2
CASGRGGPDTQYF,TRBD2,TRBV9,TRBJ2-3
CANKGTAAYEQYF,TRBD1,TRBV2,TRBJ2-7
CAWTGYRGAFF,-,TRBV30,TRBJ1-1
CAISALAREKLFF,-,TRBV10-3,TRBJ1-4
CASSPPIGAVLPQYF,-,TRBV18,TRBJ2-3
CATSRDPNSLNTGELFF,-,TRBV15,TRBJ2-2
CTSSPGTSGTSGTISSYNEQFF,-,TRBV1,TRBJ2-1
CASTGPYSYEQYF,-,TRBV6-5,TRBJ2-7
CAWRLRGGRNTIYF,-,TRBV30,TRBJ1-3
CASSEQTAAYNEQFF,-,TRBV6-6,TRBJ2-1
CASSLGSGGNIQYF,TRBD1,TRBV7-2,TRBJ2-4
CASSEDRGKEKLFF,TRBD1,TRBV7-2,TRBJ1-4
CAWSWGDGEQYF,-,TRBV30,TRBJ2-7
CASSLEGVIGRSRGKLFF,-,TRBV5-1,TRBJ1-4
CASSELSGKETQYF,-,TRBV25-1,TRBJ2-5
CASSQGPLAGGPETQYF,TRBD2,TRBV14,TRBJ2-5
CATTLRGASSYEQYF,-,TRBV7-8,TRBJ2-7
CASSLYLRTGGSELFF,TRBD1,TRBV11-2,TRBJ2-2
CASSLAPSGDYGYTF,-,TRBV5-4,TRBJ1-2
CASSLPTGTSYGYTF,-,TRBV5-6,TRBJ1-2
CASSAGADHGYTF,-,TRBV7-9,TRBJ1-2